This T cell receptor (beta chain) was found in a study of blood T cell repertoires in COVID-19. Study-level information: From the United States, Italy and Spain came samples of acute and convalescent COVID-19.

The CDR3 contains 14 residues. Trimming stripped 8 bases from V and 8 bases from J, with 19 bases between. Germline V gene data show CDR1 as MGHDK and CDR2 as SYGVNS. Here immunoSEQ multiplex PCR was the method, and the copy in TCRdb shows in-frame clones only, minus some. Of 200,000 to 250,000 clones in the sample, 87% were seen once. The rearrangement uses TRBV25-1 and TRBJ2-1; D is ambiguous. The sample was peripheral blood. The receptor was derived from a woman aged 18-29 years who had recovered from COVID-19. The CDR3 DNA reads as TGTGCCAGCCGTAAGGAGACCATATTGGATGAGCAGTTCTTC. Protein product: CASRKETILDEQFF.